This T cell receptor beta chain originates from a study of T cells in Graves' hyperthyroidism and ophthalmopathy. Background on the study: Peripheral blood was secured at the point of initial diagnosis, before any treatment.

Broader study findings: Most clonotypes that expanded in the thyroid above 0.001 also showed up in blood.

About 10 ml of fresh peripheral blood supplied the PBMCs. The sample holds a few counts of this clonotype. The antigen is not known. TCR beta CDR3 sequences were amplified from RNA transcripts. The HTBI primer set served for first-round RT-PCR of the TCR CDR3. One entry per CDR3 protein results from TCRdb running MiXCR on the multiplex PCR reads. In the table there are some 560,000 distinct CDR3 sequences, 15% to 18% of which are singletons. V was trimmed by 0 bases and J by 1 base, leaving 16 bases between them. Per germline, CDR1 MGHRA and CDR2 YSYEKL. This CDR3 contains 17 residues. This rearrangement joins TRBV4-1 to TRBJ2-7, with D possibly TRBD2 on 6 matching bases. Sequenced sample: blood. The sequence came from a woman aged 30 to 39 with Graves' hyperthyroidism. CDR3 nucleotides: TGCGCCAGCAGCCAAGAGGTCGCGGGGTCGGGGTCCTACGAGCAGTACTTC. This gives the protein CASSQEVAGSGSYEQYF.